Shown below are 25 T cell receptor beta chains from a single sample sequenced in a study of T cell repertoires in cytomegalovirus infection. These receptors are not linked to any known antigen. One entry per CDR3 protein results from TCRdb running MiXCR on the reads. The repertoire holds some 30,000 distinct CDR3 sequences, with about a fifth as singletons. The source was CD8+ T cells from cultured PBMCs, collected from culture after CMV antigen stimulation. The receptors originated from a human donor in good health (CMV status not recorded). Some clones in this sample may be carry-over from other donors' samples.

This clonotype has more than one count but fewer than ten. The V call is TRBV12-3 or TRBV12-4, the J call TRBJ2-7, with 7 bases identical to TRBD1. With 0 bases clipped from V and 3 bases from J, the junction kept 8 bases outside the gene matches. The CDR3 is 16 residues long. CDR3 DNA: TGTGCCAGCAGTTTAGCCCGCGACAGGGCCGTCTACGAGCAGTACTTC. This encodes CASSLARDRAVYEQYF.

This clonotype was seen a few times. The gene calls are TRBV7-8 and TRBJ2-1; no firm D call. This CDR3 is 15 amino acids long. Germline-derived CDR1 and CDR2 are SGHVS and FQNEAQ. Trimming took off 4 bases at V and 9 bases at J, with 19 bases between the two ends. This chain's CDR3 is CASSSTQIGDIEQFF. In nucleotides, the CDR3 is TGTGCCAGCAGCTCAACACAGATAGGAGACATTGAGCAGTTCTTC.

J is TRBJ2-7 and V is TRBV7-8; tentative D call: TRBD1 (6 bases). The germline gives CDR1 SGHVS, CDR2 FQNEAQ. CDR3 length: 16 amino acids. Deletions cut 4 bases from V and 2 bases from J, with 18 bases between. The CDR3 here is CASSSPSTGLAYEQYF. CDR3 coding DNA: TGTGCCAGCAGCTCCCCTTCCACAGGGTTGGCCTACGAGCAGTACTTC.

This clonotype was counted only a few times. The CDR3, as DNA: TGTGCCAGCAGTTCCGGACCTGCCCCCCCCCACGAGCAGTACTTC. Its translation: CASSSGPAPPHEQYF. The V gene is TRBV7-9, the J gene TRBJ2-7; no clear D. The V gene lost 6 bases and the J gene lost 5 bases, with 20 bases spanning the gap. The CDR3 loop spans 15 amino acids. CDR1 and CDR2 from the germline V gene are SEHNR and FQNEAQ (reference sequence).

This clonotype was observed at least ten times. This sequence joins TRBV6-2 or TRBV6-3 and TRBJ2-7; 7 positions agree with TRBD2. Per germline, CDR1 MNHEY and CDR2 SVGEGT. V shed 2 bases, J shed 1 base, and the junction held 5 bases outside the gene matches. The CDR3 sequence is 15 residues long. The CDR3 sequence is CASSYRASGSYEQYF. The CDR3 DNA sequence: TGTGCCAGCAGTTACCGGGCTAGCGGTTCCTACGAGCAGTACTTC.

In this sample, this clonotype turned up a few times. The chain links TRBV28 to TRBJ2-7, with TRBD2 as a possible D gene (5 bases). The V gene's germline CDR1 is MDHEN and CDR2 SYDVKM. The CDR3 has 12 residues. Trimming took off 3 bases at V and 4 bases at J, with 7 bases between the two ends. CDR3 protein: CASSFGVYEQYF. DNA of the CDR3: TGTGCCAGCAGTTTCGGGGTTTACGAGCAGTACTTC.

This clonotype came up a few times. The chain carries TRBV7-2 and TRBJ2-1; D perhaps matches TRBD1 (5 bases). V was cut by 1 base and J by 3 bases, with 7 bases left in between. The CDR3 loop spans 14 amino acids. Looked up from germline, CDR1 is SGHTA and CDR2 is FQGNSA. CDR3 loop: CASSLGQFYNEQFF. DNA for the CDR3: TGTGCCAGCAGCTTAGGACAGTTCTACAATGAGCAGTTCTTC.

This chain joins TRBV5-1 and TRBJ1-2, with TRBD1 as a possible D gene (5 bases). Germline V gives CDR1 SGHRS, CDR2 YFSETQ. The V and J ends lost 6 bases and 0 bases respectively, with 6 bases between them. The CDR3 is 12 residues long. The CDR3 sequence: CASKGSNYGYTF. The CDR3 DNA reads TGCGCCAGCAAGGGGTCTAACTATGGCTACACCTTC.

CDR3 bases: TGTGCCAGCAGCTCCGGACAGGGTGTCTACAATGAGCAGTTCTTC. It codes for CASSSGQGVYNEQFF. The chain carries TRBV7-7 and TRBJ2-1, with TRBD1 identical over 8 bases. CDR3 size: 15 residues. J was trimmed by 3 bases and V by 4 bases; bases with no gene match: 5. Germline V gene lookup returns CDR1 SSHAT and CDR2 FNYEAQ (reference sequence). The full variable domain, its missing parts supplied by reference TRBV7-7 and TRBJ2-1, is GAGVSQSPRYKVTKRGQDVTLRCDPISSHATLYWYQQALGQGPEFLTYFNYEAQPDKSGLPSDRFSAERPEGSISTLTIQRTEQRDSAMYRCASSSGQGVYNEQFFGPGTRLTVL.

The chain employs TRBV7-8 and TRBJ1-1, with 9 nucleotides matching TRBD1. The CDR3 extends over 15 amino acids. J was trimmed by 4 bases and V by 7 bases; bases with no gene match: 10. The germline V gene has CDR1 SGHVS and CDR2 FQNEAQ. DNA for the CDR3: TGTGCCAGCATCGAACAGGGGGCTATCGGCACTGAAGCTTTCTTT. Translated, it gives CASIEQGAIGTEAFF.

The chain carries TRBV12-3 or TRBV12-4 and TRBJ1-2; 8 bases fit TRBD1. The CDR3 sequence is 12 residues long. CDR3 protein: CATRGRTGGYTF. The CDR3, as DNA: TGTGCAACCAGGGGGCGTACCGGCGGCTACACCTTC.

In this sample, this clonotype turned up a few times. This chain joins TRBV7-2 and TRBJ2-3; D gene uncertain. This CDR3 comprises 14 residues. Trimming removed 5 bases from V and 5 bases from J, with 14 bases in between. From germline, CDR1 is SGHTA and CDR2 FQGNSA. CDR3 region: CASSVTNKVDTQYF. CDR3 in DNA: TGTGCCAGCAGCGTAACTAATAAAGTAGATACGCAGTATTTT.

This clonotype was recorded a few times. The CDR3 reads CASSLSGGYNEQFF. In DNA form, the CDR3 reads TGTGCCAGCAGCTTATCGGGGGGATACAATGAGCAGTTCTTC. The rearrangement joins TRBV11-3 to TRBJ2-1, with 7 bases lining up with TRBD2. V trimming: 2 bases; J trimming: 4 bases; junction bases outside the gene matches: 2. Germline-derived CDR1 and CDR2 are SGHNT and YENEEA. The CDR3 has 14 amino acids.

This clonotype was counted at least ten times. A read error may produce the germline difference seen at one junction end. The CDR3 region is CATSRDQLRGNQPQHF. Written as DNA, the CDR3 is TGTGCCACCAGCAGAGATCAGCTGCGGGGCAACCAGCCCCAGCATTTT. The chain is built from TRBV15 and TRBJ1-5, with D possibly matching TRBD1 (5 bases). Germline CDR1 and CDR2: LNHNV and YYDKDF (reference sequence). The CDR3 is 16 residues long. The full variable domain, rest sourced from reference TRBV15 and TRBJ1-5, is DAMVIQNPRYQVTQFGKPVTLSCSQTLNHNVMYWYQQKSSQAPKLLFHYYDKDFNNEADTPDNFQSRRPNTSFCFLDIRSPGLGDTAMYLCATSRDQLRGNQPQHFGDGTRLSIL.

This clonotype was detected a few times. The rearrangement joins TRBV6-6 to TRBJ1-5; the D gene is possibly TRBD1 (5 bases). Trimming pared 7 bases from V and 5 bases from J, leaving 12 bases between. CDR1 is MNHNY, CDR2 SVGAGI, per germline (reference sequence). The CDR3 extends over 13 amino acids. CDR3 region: CASTWGGDQPQHF. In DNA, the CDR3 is TGTGCCAGCACCTGGGGGGGGGATCAGCCCCAGCATTTT.

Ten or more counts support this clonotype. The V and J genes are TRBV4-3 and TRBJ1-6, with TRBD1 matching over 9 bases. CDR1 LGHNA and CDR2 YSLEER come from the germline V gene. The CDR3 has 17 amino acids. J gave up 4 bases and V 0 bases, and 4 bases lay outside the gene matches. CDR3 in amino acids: CASSQDPGTGYNSPLHF. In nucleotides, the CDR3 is TGCGCCAGCAGCCAAGATCCGGGGACAGGGTATAATTCACCCCTCCACTTT.

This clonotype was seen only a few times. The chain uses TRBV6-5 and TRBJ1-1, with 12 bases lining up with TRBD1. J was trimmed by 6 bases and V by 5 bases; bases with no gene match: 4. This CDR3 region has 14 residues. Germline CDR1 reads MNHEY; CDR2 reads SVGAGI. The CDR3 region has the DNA TGTGCCAGCAGTACCGGGACAGGGGGCTCTGAAGCTTTCTTT. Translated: CASSTGTGGSEAFF.

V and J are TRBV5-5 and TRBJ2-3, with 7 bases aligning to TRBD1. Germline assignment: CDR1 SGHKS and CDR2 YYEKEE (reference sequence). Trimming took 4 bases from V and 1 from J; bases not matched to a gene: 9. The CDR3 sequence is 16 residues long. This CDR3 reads CASSPDRFRGTDTQYF. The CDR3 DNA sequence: TGTGCCAGCAGCCCGGACAGGTTTAGAGGCACAGATACGCAGTATTTT.

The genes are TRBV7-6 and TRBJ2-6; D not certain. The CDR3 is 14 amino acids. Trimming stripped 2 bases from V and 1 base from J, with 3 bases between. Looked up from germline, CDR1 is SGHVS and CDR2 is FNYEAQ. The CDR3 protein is CASSLNSGANVLTF. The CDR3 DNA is TGTGCCAGCAGCTTAAATTCTGGGGCCAACGTCCTGACTTTC.

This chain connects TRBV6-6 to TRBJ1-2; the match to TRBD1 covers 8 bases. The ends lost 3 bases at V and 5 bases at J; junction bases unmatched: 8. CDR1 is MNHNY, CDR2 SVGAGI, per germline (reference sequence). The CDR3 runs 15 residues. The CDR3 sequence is CASSYSAGGVYGYTF. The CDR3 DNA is TGTGCCAGCAGTTATTCGGCAGGGGGCGTGTATGGCTACACCTTC.

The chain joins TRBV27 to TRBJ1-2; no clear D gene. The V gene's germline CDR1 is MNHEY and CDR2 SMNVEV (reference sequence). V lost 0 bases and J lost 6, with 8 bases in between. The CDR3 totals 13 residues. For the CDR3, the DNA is TGTGCCAGCAGTTTATCACAAGTCGATGGCTACACCTTC. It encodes CASSLSQVDGYTF.

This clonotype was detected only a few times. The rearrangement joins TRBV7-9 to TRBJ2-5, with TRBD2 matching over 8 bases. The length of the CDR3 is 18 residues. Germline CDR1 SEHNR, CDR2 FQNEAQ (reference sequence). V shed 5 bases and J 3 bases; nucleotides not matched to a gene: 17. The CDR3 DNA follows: TGTGCCAGCAGCCCGCGACGGGGGGGCAGAAGCTGGGAAGAGACCCAGTACTTC. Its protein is CASSPRRGGRSWEETQYF.

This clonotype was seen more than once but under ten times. CDR3 DNA: TGTGCCAGCAGCTCCCCGGCCGACAGGGTCCCCCAGTACTTC. As protein: CASSSPADRVPQYF. This chain connects TRBV11-1 to TRBJ2-5, with 7 bases matching TRBD1. There are 14 residues in the CDR3. V lost 4 bases, J lost 9 bases, and 11 bases stayed unmatched. From germline, CDR1 is SGHAT and CDR2 FQDESV (reference sequence).

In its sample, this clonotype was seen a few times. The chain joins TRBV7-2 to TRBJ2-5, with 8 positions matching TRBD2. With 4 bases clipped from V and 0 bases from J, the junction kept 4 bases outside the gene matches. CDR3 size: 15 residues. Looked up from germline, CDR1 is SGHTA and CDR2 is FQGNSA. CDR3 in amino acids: CASSWTSSYQETQYF. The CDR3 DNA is TGTGCCAGCAGCTGGACTAGCAGCTACCAAGAGACCCAGTACTTC.

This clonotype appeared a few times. This CDR3 is CASSSNDRGRETQYF. The CDR3, as DNA: TGTGCCAGCAGCTCAAATGACAGGGGGAGGGAGACCCAGTACTTC. The V call is TRBV11-3, the J call TRBJ2-5, with 9 positions matching TRBD1. With V trimmed by 4 bases and J by 5 bases, 8 bases remained unmatched. The germline V gene encodes CDR1 SGHNT and CDR2 YENEEA. The CDR3 contains 15 residues.